This T cell receptor (beta chain) was captured by sequencing in a study of graft-versus-host responses after intestinal transplantation. The wider study: Recipients across the board were started on anti-thymocyte globulin induction, then kept on tacrolimus and steroids for 2 to 4 years. Whole-study results and caveats: GvH clones detected in recipient marrow included some appearing first in ileum or blood.

As to this clone: The antigen is unknown.

Clones were sequenced by immunoSEQ multiplex PCR, and TCRdb holds only the in-frame ones, with some missing. This table has around 120,000 clones, 75% to 95% appearing once. This specimen was unstimulated CD4+ T cells sorted from spleen or lymph node cells, taken before intestinal transplant. The clonotype originates from a human donor who received an intestinal transplant.

The CDR3 sequence is CATSRDLLGGRNQPQHF. DNA for the CDR3: TGTGCCACCAGCAGAGATCTTTTGGGGGGACGCAATCAGCCCCAGCATTTT. The chain recombines TRBV15 with TRBJ1-5; the D gene is possibly TRBD1 (5 bases). The V end lost 0 bases, the J end lost 2 bases, and 14 bases lay between the germline ends. The CDR3 sequence is 17 residues long. Germline loops: CDR1 LNHNV, CDR2 YYDKDF (reference sequence).